This T cell receptor (beta chain) was profiled in a study of cytomegalovirus exposure and HLA in healthy donors. The germline V gene encodes CDR1 KGHSH and CDR2 LQKENI. The CDR3 runs 14 residues. PCR amplification relied on 60 Vbeta primers (plus 13 Jbeta primers). Authors' processing steps: Unique TCR beta chains totaled about 73 million in a later count, with approximately 11 million of them shared. TCRdb keeps only in-frame clones here, not all; method: immunoSEQ multiplex PCR. Clone size and V and J calls were adopted from that table, with D and trimming inferred from the DNA. The profile shows roughly 150,000 clones, around 76% of them singletons.

The J gene is TRBJ2-5, the V gene TRBV18, with 8 nucleotides matching TRBD2. The DNA end lines up better with TRBJ2-7; the J call may be wrong. This sequence was found in a middle-aged man in good health and CMV-seronegative. The sample taken for sequencing was PBMCs. The CDR3 nucleotides are TGTGCCAGCTGTACCGGGGGGGATTCCTACGAGCAGTACTTC. Protein product: CASCTGGDSYEQYF.